A single sample gave rise to the 27 T cell receptor beta chains below, sequenced in a study of blood T cell repertoires in COVID-19. This table comes from immunoSEQ multiplex PCR, and its TCRdb copy is limited to in-frame clones, with some not included. The data show 140,000 to 150,000 clones, 86% seen once. The sequenced sample consisted of PBMCs or T cells enriched from blood (not recorded which). Source of these receptors: a man aged 50-60 years who had recovered from COVID-19.

This clone was observed a few times. The CDR3 region is CASRGARINYGYTF. The CDR3 DNA reads as TGTGCCAGCAGGGGGGCCAGGATTAACTATGGCTACACCTTC. The chain is built from TRBV2 and TRBJ1-2; a possible D gene is TRBD1 (6 bases). Germline lookup yields CDR1 SNHLY and CDR2 FYNNEI. The CDR3 contains 14 residues. V was cut by 6 bases and J by 1 base, with 12 bases left in between.

V gene TRBV7-2 combines with J gene TRBJ1-1, with 8 nucleotides matching TRBD1. This CDR3 region has 16 residues. The germline gives CDR1 SGHTA, CDR2 FQGNSA. With 1 base clipped from V and 3 bases from J, the junction kept 7 bases outside the gene matches. The CDR3 loop reads CASSLGAGGGYTEAFF. DNA for the CDR3: TGTGCCAGCAGCTTAGGGGCAGGGGGCGGATACACTGAAGCTTTCTTT.

The genes are TRBV28 and TRBJ1-4; D may be TRBD1 (5 bases). The germline V gene has CDR1 MDHEN and CDR2 SYDVKM. This CDR3 spans 13 amino acids. DNA of the CDR3: TGTGCGGGGGGGGAAGGGGATAATGAAAAACTGTTTTTT. This translates into CAGGEGDNEKLFF.

This clone was seen a few times. This rearrangement joins TRBV7-8 to TRBJ2-3; TRBD1 or TRBD2 may be the D gene (5 bases each). V was shortened by 5 bases and J by 0 bases, with 15 bases between the two germline ends. This CDR3 has 16 amino acids. Germline loops: CDR1 SGHVS, CDR2 FQNEAQ. Here the CDR3 DNA reads TGTGCCAGCAGCCGAGGGACGGGGTTCAGCACAGATACGCAGTATTTT. Translated, it gives CASSRGTGFSTDTQYF.

The chain links TRBV5-1 to TRBJ2-7, with 10 nucleotides matching TRBD1. The CDR3 covers 15 residues. V was clipped by 4 bases and J by 5 bases; unmatched bases: 9. Germline-derived CDR1 and CDR2 are SGHRS and YFSETQ. Written as DNA, the CDR3 is TGCGCCAGCAGCCCAGGGACAGGGGAGAAGCACGAGCAGTACTTC. Encoded protein: CASSPGTGEKHEQYF. The whole variable domain, filled in from reference TRBV5-1 and TRBJ2-7, reads KAGVTQTPRYLIKTRGQQVTLSCSPISGHRSVSWYQQTPGQGLQFLFEYFSETQRNKGNFPGRFSGRQFSNSRSEMNVSTLELGDSALYLCASSPGTGEKHEQYFGPGTRLTVT.

This rearrangement joins TRBV24-1 to TRBJ2-3; 12 bases fit TRBD1. CDR1 and CDR2 (germline): KGHDR, SFDVKD. The ends lost 4 bases at V and 7 bases at J; junction bases unmatched: 5. The length of the CDR3 is 15 residues. The CDR3, as DNA: TGTGCCACCAGTGAGCCGGGACAGGGGGCCCATACGCAGTATTTT. Protein: CATSEPGQGAHTQYF.

The V gene is TRBV4-1, the J gene TRBJ2-1; 11 bases are a match to TRBD2. V dropped 1 base and J dropped 6; count of bases not matched to a gene: 5. This CDR3 is 16 amino acids long. Germline CDR1 reads MGHRA; CDR2 reads YSYEKL. Here the CDR3 DNA reads TGCGCCAGCAGCCAAGGCTTTCTAGCGGGAGGCAATGAGCAGTTCTTC. Its protein product is CASSQGFLAGGNEQFF.

V is TRBV6-1 and J is TRBJ1-6; D is unresolved. V dropped 2 bases and J dropped 5 bases, with 16 bases sitting between them. Germline V gives CDR1 MNHNS, CDR2 SASEGT. The CDR3 is made up of 17 amino acids. CDR3 sequence (DNA): TGTGCCAGCAGTGAAATATTGGCAGGACTAAATAATTCACCCCTCCACTTT. It encodes CASSEILAGLNNSPLHF.

V is TRBV10-2 and J is TRBJ1-4; 10 bases map to TRBD1. The CDR3 runs to 15 residues. Trimming cost V 6 bases and J 8 bases; bases outside gene matches: 9. The germline CDR1 and CDR2 sequences are WSHSY and SAAADI. CDR3 sequence reads: CASSHTGTGVEKLFF. The CDR3 DNA reads as TGCGCCAGCAGCCACACCGGGACAGGGGTCGAAAAACTGTTTTTT.

The chain uses TRBV28 and TRBJ1-1; 7 bases agree with TRBD1. The V segment lost 2 bases and the J segment 12 bases; nucleotides outside the gene matches: 3. This CDR3 has 11 amino acids. Germline lookup yields CDR1 MDHEN and CDR2 SYDVKM. CDR3 bases: TGTGCCAGCAGTTTAAACAGGGGTCCTTTCTTT. Its translation: CASSLNRGPFF.

The V call is TRBV7-6, the J call TRBJ2-7, with D tentatively TRBD1 (6 bases). The CDR3 is 15 amino acids. The germline CDR1 and CDR2 sequences are SGHVS and FNYEAQ. The germline V and J ends were trimmed by 4 bases and 1 base, with 14 bases remaining between them. CDR3 sequence (DNA): TGTGCCAGCAGCTCCCCGGGACACGGTTCCTACGAGCAGTACTTC. This encodes CASSSPGHGSYEQYF.

The chain recombines TRBV5-5 with TRBJ2-1; D not certain. With 4 bases removed from V and 0 bases from J, the gap between germline ends came to 11 bases. This CDR3 is 15 amino acids long. Germline V gene lookup returns CDR1 SGHKS and CDR2 YYEKEE (reference sequence). The chain's CDR3 is CASSKTRSSYNEQFF. The CDR3, as DNA: TGTGCCAGCAGCAAGACTCGGAGCTCCTACAATGAGCAGTTCTTC.

The chain joins TRBV10-2 to TRBJ1-2; no reliable D call. Germline V gene sequence: CDR1 WSHSY, CDR2 SAAADI. V was cut by 4 bases and J by 7 bases, with 13 bases left in between. The CDR3 length is 13 residues. CDR3 residues: CASSGTFTRGYTF. The CDR3 bases are TGCGCCAGCAGTGGAACGTTCACTCGTGGCTACACCTTC.

The chain carries TRBV4-1 and TRBJ2-3; D ambiguous. The V gene's germline CDR1 is MGHRA and CDR2 YSYEKL. The CDR3 has 13 residues. V was trimmed by 4 bases and J by 2 bases, leaving 7 bases between them. This chain's CDR3 is CASSLVPTDTQYF. The DNA for the CDR3 is TGCGCCAGCAGCCTCGTCCCCACAGATACGCAGTATTTT.

This clone was picked up one time. The V gene is TRBV6-2 or TRBV6-3, the J gene TRBJ2-3, with D unresolved. CDR1 is MNHEY and CDR2 is SVGEGT in the germline V gene. This CDR3 spans 12 amino acids. The V end lost 2 bases, the J end lost 3 bases, and 3 bases lay between the germline ends. The chain's CDR3 is CASSYQTDTQYF. The CDR3 bases are TGTGCCAGCAGTTACCAAACAGATACGCAGTATTTT.

This clone was picked up one time. The chain couples TRBV20-1 to TRBJ2-5; the match to TRBD2 covers 7 bases. Unmatched junction bases numbered 1, after V lost 7 bases and J lost 2 bases. The CDR3 consists of 11 residues. Germline values: CDR1 DFQATT, CDR2 SNEGSKA (reference sequence). The CDR3 is CSGTSQETQYF. As DNA, the CDR3 is TGCAGTGGGACTAGTCAAGAGACCCAGTACTTC.

V gene TRBV9 combines with J gene TRBJ1-2; 7 bases match TRBD1. J gave up 6 bases and V 5 bases, and 19 bases lay outside the gene matches. Germline V lookup: CDR1 SGDLS, CDR2 YYNGEE. CDR3 length: 17 residues. The CDR3 spells CASRDRVAGGIRDGYTF. CDR3 in DNA: TGTGCCAGCAGAGACCGGGTGGCAGGGGGTATTAGAGATGGCTACACCTTC.

The rearrangement joins TRBV9 to TRBJ1-1; TRBD1 aligns across 8 bases. V lost 4 bases to trimming and J lost 6 bases; unmatched junction nucleotides: 5. The germline V gene encodes CDR1 SGDLS and CDR2 YYNGEE. The CDR3 is 13 residues long. The CDR3: CASSRTGLSEAFF. The CDR3 DNA sequence: TGTGCCAGCAGCCGGACAGGGTTGTCTGAAGCTTTCTTT.

The V and J genes are TRBV18 and TRBJ2-3, with a possible D match to TRBD2 (5 bases). The V end was cut by 5 bases, the J end by 0 bases, with 6 bases between. CDR1 KGHSH and CDR2 LQKENI come from the germline V gene. This CDR3 region has 13 residues. The CDR3 coding sequence is TGTGCCAGCTCAGAGGGTAGCACAGATACGCAGTATTTT. Its translation: CASSEGSTDTQYF.

The V call is TRBV7-2, the J call TRBJ1-2; possible D gene TRBD1, 6 bases. The V and J ends lost 4 bases and 7 bases respectively, with 16 bases between them. This CDR3 spans 14 amino acids. Germline CDR1 SGHTA, CDR2 FQGNSA. CDR3 sequence: CASSSGTGFVGYTF. The CDR3 DNA sequence: TGTGCCAGCAGCTCCGGAACAGGGTTCGTTGGCTACACCTTC.

The chain is built from TRBV10-3 and TRBJ2-2; perhaps TRBD2 as D (6 bases). CDR3 length: 15 amino acids. V lost 8 bases, J lost 1 base, and 14 bases lay in between. The germline CDR1 and CDR2 sequences are ENHRY and SYGVKD. This CDR3 reads CAIQSAGGNTGELFF. Written as DNA, the CDR3 is TGTGCCATCCAATCGGCCGGGGGGAACACCGGGGAGCTGTTTTTT.

The chain combines TRBV7-9 with TRBJ1-4; weak D call: TRBD1 (6 bases). Germline-derived CDR1 and CDR2 are SEHNR and FQNEAQ (reference sequence). V was pared by 6 bases and J by 6 bases, with 14 bases between. This CDR3 spans 14 amino acids. In DNA, the CDR3 is TGTGCCAGCAGTCTTCGACAGGCGGATGAAAAACTGTTTTTT. Its translation is CASSLRQADEKLFF.

V and J are TRBV19 and TRBJ1-5; D is perhaps TRBD1 (5 bases). V lost 8 bases, J lost 11 bases, and 16 bases lay in between. CDR3 length: 12 residues. The germline gives CDR1 LNHDA, CDR2 SQIVND (reference sequence). The CDR3 sequence: CASGGVGQAQHF. CDR3 DNA sequence: TGTGCCAGTGGAGGGGTGGGGCAGGCCCAGCATTTT.

Here the CDR3 reads CASSRDRGETQYF. The CDR3 DNA reads TGTGCCAGCAGCCGGGACAGGGGTGAGACCCAGTACTTC. The J gene is TRBJ2-5, the V gene TRBV5-4, with 10 positions matching TRBD1. V lost 4 bases and J lost 5; bases outside the gene matches: 2. Germline lookup yields CDR1 SGHNT and CDR2 YYREEE (reference sequence). The CDR3 runs to 13 residues.

The chain is built from TRBV30 and TRBJ1-2; 8 bases are shared with TRBD1. Germline trimming cut 1 base from V and 5 bases from J; bases unmatched to any gene: 3. Germline CDR1 reads GTSNPN; CDR2 reads SVGIG (reference sequence). This CDR3 contains 13 residues. The CDR3: CAWSGTGTYGYTF. For the CDR3, the DNA is TGTGCCTGGAGTGGGACAGGGACTTATGGCTACACCTTC. Complete variable domain (other parts from reference TRBV30 and TRBJ1-2): SQTIHQWPATLVQPVGSPLSLECTVEGTSNPNLYWYRQAAGRGLQLLFYSVGIGQISSEVPQNLSASRPQDRQFILSSKKLLLSDSGFYLCAWSGTGTYGYTFGSGTRLTVV.

This chain links TRBV7-2 with TRBJ1-4, with D hard to call. With 1 base removed from V and 7 bases from J, the gap between germline ends came to 7 bases. The CDR3 is made up of 13 amino acids. Germline lookup yields CDR1 SGHTA and CDR2 FQGNSA. The CDR3 bases are TGTGCCAGCAGCTTAGAACCGAGTGAAAAACTGTTTTTT. It specifies CASSLEPSEKLFF.

V and J are TRBV15 and TRBJ1-3; weak D call: TRBD1 (6 bases). Germline CDR1 and CDR2: LNHNV and YYDKDF (reference sequence). V was trimmed by 6 bases and J by 3 bases, leaving 15 bases between them. This CDR3 has 15 amino acids. CDR3 sequence reads: CATRDAGAVGNTIYF. The CDR3, as DNA: TGTGCCACCAGGGATGCAGGGGCCGTTGGAAACACCATATATTTT.